This T cell receptor (beta chain) was captured by sequencing in a study of T cell clonotyping in hematopoietic cell transplantation. Study findings and constraints: Broader posttransplant TCR repertoire diversity was predicted by graft donor and pretransplant recipient Inverse Simpson Index values. Cells were unsorted, so CD4 and CD8 contributions were not separated. At the given depth, recipient repertoires were over 95% de novo clonotypes.

On this clone: The antigen is unknown.

Some clones are missing from TCRdb's copy, which holds only in-frame ones; the method was immunoSEQ multiplex PCR. Of some 5,900 clones in the sample, under 90% were seen once. Blood collection times were about day -28 and days 30, 100, 180 posttransplant. Germline CDR1 and CDR2: GTSNPN and SVGIG (reference sequence). With 2 bases removed from V and 7 bases from J, the gap between germline ends came to 9 bases. CDR3 length: 12 residues. This specimen consisted of peripheral blood mononuclear cells, obtained 100 days after allogeneic stem cell transplant. The TCR originated in a male patient in his 40s who had an allogeneic stem cell transplant from an unrelated donor, so the T cells may come from the graft donor. Some clones in this sample may be carry-over from other donors' samples. This chain joins TRBV30 and TRBJ2-1; TRBD1 might be the D (6 bases). CDR3 sequence reads: CAWSRQVNEQFF. In DNA form, the CDR3 reads TGTGCCTGGAGTAGACAGGTAAATGAGCAGTTCTTC.